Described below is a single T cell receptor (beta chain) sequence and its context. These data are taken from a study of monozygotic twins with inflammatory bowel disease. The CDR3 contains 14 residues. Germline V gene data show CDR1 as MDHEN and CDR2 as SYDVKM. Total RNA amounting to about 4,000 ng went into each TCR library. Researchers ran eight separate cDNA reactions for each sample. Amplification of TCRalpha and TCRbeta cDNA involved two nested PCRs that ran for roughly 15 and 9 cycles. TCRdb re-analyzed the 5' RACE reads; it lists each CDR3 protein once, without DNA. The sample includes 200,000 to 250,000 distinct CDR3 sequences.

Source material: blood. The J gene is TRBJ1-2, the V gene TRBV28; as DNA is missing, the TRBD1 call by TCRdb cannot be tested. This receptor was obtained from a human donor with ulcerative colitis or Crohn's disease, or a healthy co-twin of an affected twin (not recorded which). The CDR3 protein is CASSPHPGTGGYTF.